Described below is a single T cell receptor beta chain sequence and its context. This record belongs to a study of control samples from healthy donors and cancer patients. The CDR3 sequence is 17 residues long. Per the germline V gene, CDR1 is LNHDA and CDR2 is SQIVND (reference sequence). Trimming removed 0 bases from V and 4 bases from J, with 13 bases in between. Repertoires were generated with immunoSEQ multiplex PCR, while TCRdb's copy carries only in-frame clones and drops some. This sample has roughly 130,000 clones, with approximately 91% found just once. V usage is TRBV19 and J usage is TRBJ1-6; the D gene is possibly TRBD1 (5 bases). The material sequenced was blood. The TCR originated in a man aged 45-65 years in good health. CDR3 nucleotide sequence: TGTGCCAGTAGTATAGAACGGACAAGATTTTATAATTCACCCCTCCACTTT. Its translation is CASSIERTRFYNSPLHF.